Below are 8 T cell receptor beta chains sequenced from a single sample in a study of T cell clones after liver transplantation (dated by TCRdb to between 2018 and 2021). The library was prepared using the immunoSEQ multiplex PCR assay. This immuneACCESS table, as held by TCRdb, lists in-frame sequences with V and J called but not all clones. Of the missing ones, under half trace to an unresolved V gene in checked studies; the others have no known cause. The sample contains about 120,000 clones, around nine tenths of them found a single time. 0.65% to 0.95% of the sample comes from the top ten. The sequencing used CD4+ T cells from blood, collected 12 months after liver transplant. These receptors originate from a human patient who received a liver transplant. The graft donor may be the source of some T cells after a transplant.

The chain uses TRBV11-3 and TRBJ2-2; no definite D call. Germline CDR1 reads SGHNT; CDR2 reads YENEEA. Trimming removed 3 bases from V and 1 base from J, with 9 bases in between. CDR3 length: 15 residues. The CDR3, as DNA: TGTGCCAGCAGCTTCCCGCCGGGGAACACCGGGGAGCTGTTTTTT. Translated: CASSFPPGNTGELFF.

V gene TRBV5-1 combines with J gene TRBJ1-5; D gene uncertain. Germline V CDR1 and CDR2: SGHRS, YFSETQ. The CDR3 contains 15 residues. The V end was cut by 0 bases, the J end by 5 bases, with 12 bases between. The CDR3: CASSLDEGIHQPQHF. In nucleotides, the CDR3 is TGCGCCAGCAGCTTGGATGAAGGAATCCATCAGCCCCAGCATTTT.

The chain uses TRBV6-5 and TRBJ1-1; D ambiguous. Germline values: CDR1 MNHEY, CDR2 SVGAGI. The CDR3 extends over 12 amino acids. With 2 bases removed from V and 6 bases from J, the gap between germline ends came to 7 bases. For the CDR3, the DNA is TGTGCCAGCAGTTACCCCCTGGCTGAAGCTTTCTTT. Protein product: CASSYPLAEAFF.

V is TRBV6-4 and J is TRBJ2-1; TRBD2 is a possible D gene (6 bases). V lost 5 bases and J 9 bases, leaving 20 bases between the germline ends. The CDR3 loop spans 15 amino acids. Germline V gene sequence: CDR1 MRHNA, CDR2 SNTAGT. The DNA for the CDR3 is TGTGCCAGCAGTCCCTCTAGCGCCCCGACCGGTGAGCAGTTCTTC. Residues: CASSPSSAPTGEQFF.

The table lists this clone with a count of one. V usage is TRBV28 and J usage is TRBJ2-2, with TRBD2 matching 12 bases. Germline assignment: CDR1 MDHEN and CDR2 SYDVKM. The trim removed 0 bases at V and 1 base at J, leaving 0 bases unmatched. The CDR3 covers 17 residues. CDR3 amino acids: CASSLWTSGRNTGELFF. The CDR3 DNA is TGTGCCAGCAGTTTATGGACTAGCGGGAGGAACACCGGGGAGCTGTTTTTT. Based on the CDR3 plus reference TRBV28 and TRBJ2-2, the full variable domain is DVKVTQSSRYLVKRTGEKVFLECVQDMDHENMFWYRQDPGLGLRLIYFSYDVKMKEKGDIPEGYSVSREKKERFSLILESASTNQTSMYLCASSLWTSGRNTGELFFGEGSRLTVL.

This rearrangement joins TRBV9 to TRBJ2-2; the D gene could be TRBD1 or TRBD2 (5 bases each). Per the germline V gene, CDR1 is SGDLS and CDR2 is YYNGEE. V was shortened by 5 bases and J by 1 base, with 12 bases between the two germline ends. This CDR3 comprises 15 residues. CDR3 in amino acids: CASSNRDGNTGELFF. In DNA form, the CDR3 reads TGTGCCAGCAGTAACCGGGACGGGAACACCGGGGAGCTGTTTTTT.

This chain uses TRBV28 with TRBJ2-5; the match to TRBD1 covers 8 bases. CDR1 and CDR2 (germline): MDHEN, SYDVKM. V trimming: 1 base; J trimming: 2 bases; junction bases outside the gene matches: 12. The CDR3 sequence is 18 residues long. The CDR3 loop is CASSLSGVRRQGQETQYF. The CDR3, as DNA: TGTGCCAGCAGTTTATCGGGGGTTCGCCGACAGGGGCAAGAGACCCAGTACTTC.

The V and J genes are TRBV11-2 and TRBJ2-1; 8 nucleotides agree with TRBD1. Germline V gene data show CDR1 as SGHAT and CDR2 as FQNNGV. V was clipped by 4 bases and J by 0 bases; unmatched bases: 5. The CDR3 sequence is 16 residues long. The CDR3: CASSWTGTSSYNEQFF. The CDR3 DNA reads TGTGCCAGCAGCTGGACAGGGACGAGCTCCTACAATGAGCAGTTCTTC.